This T cell receptor (beta chain) was sequenced for a study of shared clonotypes between healthy human individuals. Study background: A couple of women and a few men aged 18 to 49 made up the donors. Study conclusions and caveats: Memory subsets had estimated richness that was generally smaller than that of naive subsets.

The healthy adult donors were HIV-negative and reported no recent acute infections or vaccinations. Those who donated, Caucasian adults without exception, all lived in Nashville, Tennessee. A word on this clone: What it binds is not known.

Sequenced by immunoSEQ multiplex PCR; TCRdb stores in-frame clones only, minus some. The sample yields under 2.5 million clones, 85% to 95% seen once. The germline gives CDR1 SGHRS, CDR2 YFSETQ. This CDR3 has 22 amino acids. V dropped 0 bases and J dropped 2; count of bases not matched to a gene: 22. Sequenced material: naive CD4+ T cells from PBMCs. Subset in this sample: CD45RA+ positively selected. This chain joins TRBV5-1 and TRBJ2-1; 8 bases agree with TRBD2. The sequence was obtained from a man aged 18 to 30 in good health. Some clones in this sample may be carry-over from other donors' samples. In nucleotides, the CDR3 is TGCGCCAGCAGCTTGGCAGGAGGAGCGGGAGCGTCTTTATTAGGCCCCTACAATGAGCAGTTCTTC. It specifies CASSLAGGAGASLLGPYNEQFF.